This T cell receptor (beta chain) comes out of a study of T cells in localized non-small cell lung cancer. Findings and limits, study-wide: Heterogeneity stays possible, as sequencing covered only one tumor region. Detection in adjacent lung was observed for a median around 55 of the top 100 tumor clones. Measurement of T cell clonality placed uninvolved adjacent lung highest, above the level in tumor. Higher T cell density in the blood was associated with longer overall survival, whereas higher adjacent-lung clonality associated with shorter survival.

Measured with immunoSEQ multiplex PCR; TCRdb has only the in-frame clones, and not every one. Here the sample spans 23,000 or so clones, 70% to 90% being singletons. For this clone: Its antigen remains unknown.

The germline V gene has CDR1 PRHDT and CDR2 FYEKMQ (reference sequence). Trimming cost V 3 bases and J 2 bases, with 4 bases left between them. This CDR3 spans 13 amino acids. The chain has TRBV13 and TRBJ2-2; D is unclear. The TCR originated in a male donor older than 55 with stage II lung adenocarcinoma. The starting material was peripheral blood mononuclear cells, obtained before any cancer treatment. CDR3 sequence: CASSLGNTGELFF. The CDR3 DNA sequence: TGTGCCAGCAGCTTGGGAAACACCGGGGAGCTGTTTTTT.